This T cell receptor beta chain was retrieved from a study of blood T cell repertoires in COVID-19. The data were produced by immunoSEQ multiplex PCR, yet TCRdb's version contains in-frame clones alone and is incomplete. The sample shows about 140,000 clones, under 90% of them seen only once. The V end lost 4 bases, the J end lost 3 bases, and 19 bases lay between the germline ends. The CDR3 is 16 residues long. Germline lookup yields CDR1 LGHNA and CDR2 YSLEER. This TCR came from a man between 65 and 85 years old who had recovered from COVID-19. The sample comprised peripheral blood. The rearrangement uses TRBV4-3 and TRBJ2-7; TRBD2 is a possible D gene (6 bases). The CDR3 reads CASSLSRFGDFYEQYF. DNA of the CDR3: TGCGCCAGCAGCCTCTCGCGATTCGGGGACTTCTACGAGCAGTACTTC.